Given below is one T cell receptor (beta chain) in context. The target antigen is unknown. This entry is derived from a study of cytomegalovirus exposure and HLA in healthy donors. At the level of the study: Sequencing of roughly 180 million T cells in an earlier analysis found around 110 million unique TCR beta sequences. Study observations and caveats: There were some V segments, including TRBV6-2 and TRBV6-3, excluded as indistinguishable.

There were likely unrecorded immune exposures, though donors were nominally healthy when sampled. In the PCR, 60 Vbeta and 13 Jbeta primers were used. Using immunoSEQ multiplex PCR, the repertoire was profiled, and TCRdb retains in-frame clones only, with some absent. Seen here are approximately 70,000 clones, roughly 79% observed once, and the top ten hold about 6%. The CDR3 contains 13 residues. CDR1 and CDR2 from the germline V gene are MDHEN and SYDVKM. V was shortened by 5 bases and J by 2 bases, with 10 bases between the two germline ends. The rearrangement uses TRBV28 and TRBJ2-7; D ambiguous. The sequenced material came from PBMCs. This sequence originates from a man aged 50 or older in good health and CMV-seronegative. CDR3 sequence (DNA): TGTGCCAGCAGTCTCCTAAAGACCTACGAGCAGTACTTC. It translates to CASSLLKTYEQYF. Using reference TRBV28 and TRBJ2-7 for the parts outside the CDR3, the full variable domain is DVKVTQSSRYLVKRTGEKVFLECVQDMDHENMFWYRQDPGLGLRLIYFSYDVKMKEKGDIPEGYSVSREKKERFSLILESASTNQTSMYLCASSLLKTYEQYFGPGTRLTVT.